The text below deals with one TCR beta chain. Its specificity is unknown. A sample-barcoded 5' primer and a J-beta primer mix were used in a second PCR of roughly 6 to 11 cycles. TCRdb reanalysed the 5' RACE reads using MiXCR and keeps one entry per CDR3 protein. The table lists over 1.5 million distinct CDR3 sequences, around half of them singletons. The data were taken from a study of blood T cells in healthy people across ages. Broader study findings: It was not known whether donors were CMV positive (a possible confounder of expanded clonotype changes).

The specimen was blood. The TCR was taken from a woman aged 40 to 50 in good health.

This CDR3 is CASSEVAEQGPNTEAFF. The CDR3 DNA reads TGTGCCAGCAGTGAGGTCGCGGAACAGGGACCGAACACTGAAGCTTTCTTT. The V call is TRBV25-1, the J call TRBJ1-1; a weak D match, TRBD1 (6 bases). Trimming shortened V by 3 bases and J by 1 base, and 18 bases separated the two germline ends. Germline V CDR1 and CDR2: MGHDK, SYGVNS. CDR3 length: 17 amino acids.